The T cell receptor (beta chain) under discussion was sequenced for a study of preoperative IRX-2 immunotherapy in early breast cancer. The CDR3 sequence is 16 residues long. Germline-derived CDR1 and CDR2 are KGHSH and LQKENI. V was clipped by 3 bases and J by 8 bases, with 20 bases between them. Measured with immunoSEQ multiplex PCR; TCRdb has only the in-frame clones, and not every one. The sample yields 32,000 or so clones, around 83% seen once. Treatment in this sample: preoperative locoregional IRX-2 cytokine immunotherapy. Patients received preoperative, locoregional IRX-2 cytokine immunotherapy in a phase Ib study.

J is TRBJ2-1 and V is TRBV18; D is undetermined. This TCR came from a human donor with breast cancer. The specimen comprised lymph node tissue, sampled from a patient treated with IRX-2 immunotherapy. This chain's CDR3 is CASSPSLKVGRDEQFF. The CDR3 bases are TGTGCCAGCTCACCGTCCTTAAAAGTGGGCCGGGATGAGCAGTTCTTC. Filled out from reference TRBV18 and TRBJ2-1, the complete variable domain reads NAGVMQNPRHLVRRRGQEARLRCSPMKGHSHVYWYRQLPEEGLKFMVYLQKENIIDESGMPKERFSAEFPKEGPSILRIQQVVRGDSAAYFCASSPSLKVGRDEQFFGPGTRLTVL.